These 8 T cell receptor beta chains were all obtained from the same sample, sequenced in a study of cytomegalovirus exposure and HLA in healthy donors. PCR was performed using 60 Vbeta and 13 Jbeta primers. This table comes from immunoSEQ multiplex PCR, and its TCRdb copy is limited to in-frame clones, with some not included. This sample has around 200,000 clones, with about 59% found just once. Source material: PBMCs. These receptors all come from a man aged 40-49 years in good health and CMV-seronegative.

The chain carries TRBV23-1 and TRBJ1-4, with 10 bases lining up with TRBD1. TRBV23-1 is filed as an ORF, its function uncertain. The V and J ends lost 10 bases and 7 bases, in that order; junction bases with no gene match: 9. The CDR3 runs to 14 residues. This CDR3 is CAISTGTGAEKLFF. The CDR3 DNA is TGCGCCATTTCAACCGGGACAGGGGCTGAAAAACTGTTTTTT.

This clone has more than one count but fewer than ten. The chain is built from TRBV19 and TRBJ1-1; possible D gene TRBD1, 6 bases. With 4 bases removed from V and 0 bases from J, the gap between germline ends came to 18 bases. CDR1 and CDR2 (germline): LNHDA, SQIVND (reference sequence). The CDR3 has 17 amino acids. The CDR3 loop is CASSTVGGPFLNTEAFF. CDR3 bases: TGTGCCAGTAGTACCGTGGGGGGGCCCTTTCTGAACACTGAAGCTTTCTTT.

This clone came up once. V and J are TRBV28 and TRBJ1-4, with TRBD1 as a possible D gene (5 bases). The V gene's germline CDR1 is MDHEN and CDR2 SYDVKM. The V gene lost 2 bases and the J gene lost 5 bases, with 9 bases spanning the gap. The CDR3 totals 14 residues. CDR3 bases: TGTGCCAGCAGTTTAGTCAGGGCGAATGAAAAACTGTTTTTT. It translates to CASSLVRANEKLFF.

This sequence joins TRBV4-2 and TRBJ2-5, with D perhaps TRBD2 (5 bases). The DNA matches TRBJ2-7 better at its end, which makes the J call doubtful. This CDR3 is 15 amino acids long. Germline CDR1 is LGHNA and CDR2 is YNFKEQ. This CDR3 is CASSQFAGSGYEQYF. The CDR3 nucleotides are TGTGCCAGCAGCCAGTTCGCGGGCTCGGGTTACGAGCAGTACTTC.

V is TRBV30 and J is TRBJ2-5, with 9 bases lining up with TRBD1. This CDR3 has 14 residues. Germline V gives CDR1 GTSNPN, CDR2 SVGIG (reference sequence). V gave up 5 bases and J gave up 5 bases; unmatched junction bases: 9. CDR3 DNA: TGTGCCTGGGGGGGACAGGGTTTATACGAGACCCAGTACTTC. Amino acid sequence: CAWGGQGLYETQYF.

CDR3 nucleotides: TGTGCCAGCAGTCAAGACAGGGCTAGTTCACCCCTCCACTTT. This translates into CASSQDRASSPLHF. The chain recombines TRBV5-4 with TRBJ1-6, with 7 bases that match TRBD1. CDR1 and CDR2 (germline): SGHNT, YYREEE (reference sequence). The CDR3 consists of 14 residues. The junction had 8 bases not matched to a gene; V was cut back by 5 bases and J by 9 bases.

This chain joins TRBV7-6 and TRBJ1-1; the match to TRBD1 covers 11 bases. Per the germline V gene, CDR1 is SGHVS and CDR2 is FNYEAQ. The CDR3 sequence is 13 residues long. V lost 5 bases and J lost 6; bases outside the gene matches: 2. The CDR3 spells CASSQGQGAEAFF. In DNA, the CDR3 is TGTGCCAGCAGCCAGGGACAGGGGGCTGAAGCTTTCTTT.

A few counts support this clone. CDR3 nucleotide sequence: TGTGCCAGCAACCATCGACAGGGGCGTCAGCCCCAGCATTTT. As protein: CASNHRQGRQPQHF. This chain joins TRBV7-6 and TRBJ1-5; TRBD1 matches at 8 bases. V lost 7 bases and J lost 6; bases outside the gene matches: 8. Germline-derived CDR1 and CDR2 are SGHVS and FNYEAQ. This CDR3 has 14 amino acids.